The following is a TCR beta chain sequence with its context. Its antigen is as yet unknown. This sample was included in a study of shared clonotypes between healthy human individuals. Only in-frame clones appear in the TCRdb table, and some are missing; sequencing was by immunoSEQ multiplex PCR. Among 2 million to 2.5 million clones listed, about nine tenths were seen once. General study findings and limits: A small donor pool kept down the genetic and exposure-history diversity that was represented.

The sample comprised naive CD4+ T cells from PBMCs. Regarding subset: CD45RA+ positively selected. The TCR was taken from a man between 18 and 35 years old in good health. Some clones in this sample may be carry-over from other donors' samples.

CDR3 region: CAWSDGGQGPSYEQYF. The CDR3 DNA reads as TGTGCCTGGAGCGACGGGGGGCAGGGGCCTTCCTACGAGCAGTACTTC. V usage is TRBV30 and J usage is TRBJ2-7, with D possibly TRBD2 on 7 matching bases. The CDR3 runs to 16 residues. Deletions cut 3 bases from V and 1 base from J, with 19 bases between. Germline CDR1 is GTSNPN and CDR2 is SVGIG (reference sequence).